These 4 T cell receptor beta chains share one sample of origin, sequenced in a study of OX40 agonist ivuxolimab in advanced cancers. Library preparation employed the immunoSEQ multiplex PCR assay. Drawn from immuneACCESS, this table holds only the in-frame rearrangements with V and J called that TCRdb kept. Clones are partly lost; checked studies trace under half to an unresolved V gene and leave the rest unexplained. The sample table records tens of thousands of clones; around nine tenths of these occur just once. The ten largest clones represent around half of the sample. The starting material was CD4+ or CD8+ T cells sorted from blood, obtained in a trial of the OX40 agonist ivuxolimab. All receptors come from an adult with an advanced solid tumor such as melanoma, head and neck, liver or kidney cancer.

This clone was observed a single time. This chain connects TRBV7-9 to TRBJ2-3; D is uncertain. Germline-derived CDR1 and CDR2 are SEHNR and FQNEAQ (reference sequence). This CDR3 is built from 15 residues. V was cut by 7 bases and J by 0 bases, with 14 bases left in between. The DNA for the CDR3 is TGTGCCAGCACCGTCGAAATGGCTAGCACAGATACGCAGTATTTT. Its translation is CASTVEMASTDTQYF.

This chain connects TRBV9 to TRBJ2-1; tentatively, D is TRBD2 (6 bases). This CDR3 has 17 amino acids. Per germline, CDR1 SGDLS and CDR2 YYNGEE. V lost 3 bases and J lost 1, with 17 bases in between. CDR3 DNA: TGTGCCAGCAGCGCCTCCCGGACGGGGGAGTCCTACAATGAGCAGTTCTTC. It translates to CASSASRTGESYNEQFF.

The chain carries TRBV7-9 and TRBJ1-1, with TRBD1 matching over 7 bases. Germline-derived CDR1 and CDR2 are SEHNR and FQNEAQ (reference sequence). This CDR3 is 16 amino acids long. V lost 5 bases and J lost 3; bases outside the gene matches: 12. CDR3 sequence: CASSQGEGAYDTEAFF. The DNA of the CDR3 is TGTGCCAGCAGCCAGGGGGAGGGGGCTTACGACACTGAAGCTTTCTTT.

The CDR3 DNA reads TGTGCCAGCAGCAGGGAAGCAACTAATGAAAAACTGTTTTTT. Protein sequence: CASSREATNEKLFF. The genes are TRBV7-9 and TRBJ1-4; D unclear. CDR3 length equals 14 residues. CDR1 SEHNR and CDR2 FQNEAQ come from the germline V gene (reference sequence). Trimming removed 5 bases from V and 0 bases from J, with 7 bases in between.